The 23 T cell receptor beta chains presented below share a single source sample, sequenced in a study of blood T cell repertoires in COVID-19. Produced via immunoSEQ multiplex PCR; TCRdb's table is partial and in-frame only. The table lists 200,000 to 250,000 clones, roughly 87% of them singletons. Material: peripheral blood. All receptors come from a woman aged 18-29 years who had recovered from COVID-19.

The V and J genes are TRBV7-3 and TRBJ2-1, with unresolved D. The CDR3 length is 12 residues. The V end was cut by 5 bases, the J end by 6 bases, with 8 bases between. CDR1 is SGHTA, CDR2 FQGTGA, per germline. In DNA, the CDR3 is TGTGCCAGCAGCCCCGGTACCAATGAGCAGTTCTTC. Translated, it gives CASSPGTNEQFF.

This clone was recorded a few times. CDR3 sequence (DNA): TGTGCCAGCAGCCCCGAGAGGGATTCCTACGAGCAGTACTTC. Protein sequence: CASSPERDSYEQYF. The chain combines TRBV5-5 with TRBJ2-7, with a possible D match to TRBD2 (5 bases). The CDR3 sequence is 14 residues long. CDR1 SGHKS and CDR2 YYEKEE come from the germline V gene (reference sequence). Trimming removed 4 bases at V and 1 base at J, with 12 bases between.

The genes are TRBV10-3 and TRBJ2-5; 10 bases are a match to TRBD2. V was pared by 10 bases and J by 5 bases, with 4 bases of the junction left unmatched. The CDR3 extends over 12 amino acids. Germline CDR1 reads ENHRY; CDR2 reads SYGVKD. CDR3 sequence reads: CASSGRNETQYF. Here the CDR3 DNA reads TGTGCCAGTAGCGGGAGGAATGAGACCCAGTACTTC.

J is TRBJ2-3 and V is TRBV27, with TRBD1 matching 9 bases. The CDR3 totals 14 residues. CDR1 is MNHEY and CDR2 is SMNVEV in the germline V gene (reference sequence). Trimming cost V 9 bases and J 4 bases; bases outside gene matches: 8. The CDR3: CASLDRGGSDTQYF. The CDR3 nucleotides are TGTGCCAGTTTGGACAGGGGAGGTTCAGATACGCAGTATTTT.

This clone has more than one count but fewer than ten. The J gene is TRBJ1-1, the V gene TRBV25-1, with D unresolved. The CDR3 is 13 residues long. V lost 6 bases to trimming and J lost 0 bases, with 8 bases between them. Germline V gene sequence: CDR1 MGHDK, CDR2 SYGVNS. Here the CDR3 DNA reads TGTGCCAGCAGGCGTCTGATGAACACTGAAGCTTTCTTT. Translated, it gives CASRRLMNTEAFF.

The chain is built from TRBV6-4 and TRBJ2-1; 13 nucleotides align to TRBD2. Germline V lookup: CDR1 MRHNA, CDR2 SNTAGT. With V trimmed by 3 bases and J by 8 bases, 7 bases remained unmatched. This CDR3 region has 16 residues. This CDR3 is CASSERLAGGPYEQFF. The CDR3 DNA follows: TGTGCCAGCAGTGAGAGACTAGCGGGGGGCCCATATGAGCAGTTCTTC.

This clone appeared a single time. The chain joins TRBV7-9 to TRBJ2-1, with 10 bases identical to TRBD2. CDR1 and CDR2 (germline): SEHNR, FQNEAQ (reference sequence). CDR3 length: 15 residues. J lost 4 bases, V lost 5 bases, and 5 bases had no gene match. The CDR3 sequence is CASSLGLAAYNEQFF. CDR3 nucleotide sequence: TGTGCCAGCAGCCTCGGACTAGCGGCTTACAATGAGCAGTTCTTC.

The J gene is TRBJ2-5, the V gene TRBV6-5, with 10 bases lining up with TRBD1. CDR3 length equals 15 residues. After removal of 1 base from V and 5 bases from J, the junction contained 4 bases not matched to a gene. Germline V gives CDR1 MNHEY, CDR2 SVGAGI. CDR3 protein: CASSYWTGGMETQYF. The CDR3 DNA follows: TGTGCCAGCAGTTACTGGACAGGGGGGATGGAGACCCAGTACTTC.

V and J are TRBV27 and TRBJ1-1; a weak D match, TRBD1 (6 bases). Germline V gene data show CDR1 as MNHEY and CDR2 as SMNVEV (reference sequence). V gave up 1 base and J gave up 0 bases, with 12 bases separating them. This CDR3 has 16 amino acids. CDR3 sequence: CASSLYRDTLNTEAFF. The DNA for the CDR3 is TGTGCCAGCAGTTTATATAGGGACACCCTGAACACTGAAGCTTTCTTT.

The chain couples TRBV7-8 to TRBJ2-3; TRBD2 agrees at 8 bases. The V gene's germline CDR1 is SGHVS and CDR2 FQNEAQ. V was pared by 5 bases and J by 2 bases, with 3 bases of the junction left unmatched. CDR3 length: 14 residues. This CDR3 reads CASSLLAVTDTQYF. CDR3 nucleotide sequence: TGTGCCAGCAGCCTACTAGCGGTCACAGATACGCAGTATTTT.

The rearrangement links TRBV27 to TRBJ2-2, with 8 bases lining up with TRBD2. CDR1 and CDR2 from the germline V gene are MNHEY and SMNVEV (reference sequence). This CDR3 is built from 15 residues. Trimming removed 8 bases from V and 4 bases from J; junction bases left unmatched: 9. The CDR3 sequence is CASGTNRGGTGELFF. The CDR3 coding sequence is TGTGCCAGCGGGACTAACCGGGGGGGCACCGGGGAGCTGTTTTTT.

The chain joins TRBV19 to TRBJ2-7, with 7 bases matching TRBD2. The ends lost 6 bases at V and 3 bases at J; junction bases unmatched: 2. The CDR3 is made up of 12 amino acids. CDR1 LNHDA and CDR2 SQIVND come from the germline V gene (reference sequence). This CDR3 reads CASRGGSYEQYF. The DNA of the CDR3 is TGTGCCAGTAGGGGCGGGAGCTACGAGCAGTACTTC.

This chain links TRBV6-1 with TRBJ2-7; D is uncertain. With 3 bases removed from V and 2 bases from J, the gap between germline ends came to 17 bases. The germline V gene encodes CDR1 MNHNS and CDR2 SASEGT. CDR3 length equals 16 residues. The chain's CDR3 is CASSEQFAIPAYEQYF. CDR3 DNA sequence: TGTGCCAGCAGTGAGCAATTCGCTATCCCCGCCTACGAGCAGTACTTC.

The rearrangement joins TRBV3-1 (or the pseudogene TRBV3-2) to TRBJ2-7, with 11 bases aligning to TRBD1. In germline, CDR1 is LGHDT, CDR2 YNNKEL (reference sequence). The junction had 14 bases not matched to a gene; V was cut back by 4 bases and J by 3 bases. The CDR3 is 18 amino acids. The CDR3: CASSRIMTPGQGGYEQYF. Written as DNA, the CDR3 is TGTGCCAGCAGCCGCATCATGACCCCGGGACAGGGGGGCTACGAGCAGTACTTC.

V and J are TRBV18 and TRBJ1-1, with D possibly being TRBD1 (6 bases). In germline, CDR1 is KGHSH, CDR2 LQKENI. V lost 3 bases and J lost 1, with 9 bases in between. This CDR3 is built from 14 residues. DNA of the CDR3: TGTGCCAGCTCACCGACAGGAACGAACACTGAAGCTTTCTTT. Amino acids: CASSPTGTNTEAFF.

CDR3 in amino acids: CASSQPGTSGSSVDEQYF. In nucleotides, the CDR3 is TGTGCCAGCAGCCAACCCGGGACTAGCGGGAGCTCAGTCGACGAGCAGTACTTC. This rearrangement joins TRBV3-1 (or the pseudogene TRBV3-2) to TRBJ2-7, with 14 nucleotides matching TRBD2. CDR3 length equals 18 residues. Germline V gene sequence: CDR1 LGHDT, CDR2 YNNKEL (reference sequence). The V and J ends lost 2 bases and 5 bases, in that order; junction bases with no gene match: 11.

The CDR3 loop is CASSEAQNMNTEAFF. The CDR3 DNA reads as TGTGCCAGCAGTGAGGCCCAAAACATGAACACTGAAGCTTTCTTT. The chain joins TRBV2 to TRBJ1-1; no definite D call. Germline CDR1 is SNHLY and CDR2 is FYNNEI. Trimming took 3 bases from V and 0 from J, leaving 11 bases between them. This CDR3 comprises 15 residues.

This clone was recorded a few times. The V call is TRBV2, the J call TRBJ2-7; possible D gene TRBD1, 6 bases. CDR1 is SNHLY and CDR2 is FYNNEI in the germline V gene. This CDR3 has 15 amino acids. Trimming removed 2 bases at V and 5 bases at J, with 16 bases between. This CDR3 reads CASSETQGISNEQYF. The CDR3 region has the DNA TGTGCCAGCAGTGAAACCCAGGGGATCAGCAACGAGCAGTACTTC.

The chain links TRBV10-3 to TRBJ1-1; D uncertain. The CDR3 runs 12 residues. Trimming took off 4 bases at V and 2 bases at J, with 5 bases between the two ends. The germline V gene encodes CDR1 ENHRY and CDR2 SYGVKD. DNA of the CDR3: TGTGCCATCAGTGGAGATAACACTGAAGCTTTCTTT. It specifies CAISGDNTEAFF.

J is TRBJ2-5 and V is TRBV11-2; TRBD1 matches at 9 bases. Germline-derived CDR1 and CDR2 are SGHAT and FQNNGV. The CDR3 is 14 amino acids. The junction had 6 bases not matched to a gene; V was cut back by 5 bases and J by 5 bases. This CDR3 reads CASSGQGMEETQYF. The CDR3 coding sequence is TGTGCCAGCAGCGGACAGGGGATGGAGGAGACCCAGTACTTC.

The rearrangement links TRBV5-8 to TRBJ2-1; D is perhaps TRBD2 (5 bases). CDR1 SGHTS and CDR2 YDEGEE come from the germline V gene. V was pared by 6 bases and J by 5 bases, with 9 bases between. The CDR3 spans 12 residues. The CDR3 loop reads CASTRRDNEQFF. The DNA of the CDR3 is TGTGCCAGCACCCGGCGGGACAATGAGCAGTTCTTC.

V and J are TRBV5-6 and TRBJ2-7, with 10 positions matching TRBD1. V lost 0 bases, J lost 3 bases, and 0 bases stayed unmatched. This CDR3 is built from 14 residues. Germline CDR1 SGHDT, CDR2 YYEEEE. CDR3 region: CASSLGTGGYEQYF. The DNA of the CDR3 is TGTGCCAGCAGCTTGGGGACAGGGGGCTACGAGCAGTACTTC.

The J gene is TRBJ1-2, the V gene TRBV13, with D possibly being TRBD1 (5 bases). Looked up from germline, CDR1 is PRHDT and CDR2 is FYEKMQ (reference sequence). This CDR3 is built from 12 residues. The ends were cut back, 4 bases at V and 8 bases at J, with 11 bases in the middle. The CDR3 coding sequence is TGTGCCAGCAGCTGGCAGACAGACGGCTACACCTTC. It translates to CASSWQTDGYTF.